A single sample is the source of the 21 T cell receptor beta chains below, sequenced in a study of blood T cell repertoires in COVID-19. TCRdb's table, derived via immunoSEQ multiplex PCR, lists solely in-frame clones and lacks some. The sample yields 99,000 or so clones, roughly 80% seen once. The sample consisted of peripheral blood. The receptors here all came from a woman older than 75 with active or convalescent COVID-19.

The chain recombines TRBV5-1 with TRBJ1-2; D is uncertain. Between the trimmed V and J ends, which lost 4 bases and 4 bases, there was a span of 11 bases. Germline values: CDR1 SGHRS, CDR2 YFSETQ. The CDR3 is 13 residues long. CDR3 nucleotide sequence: TGCGCCAGCAGCACGGGAGAACCCTATGGCTACACCTTC. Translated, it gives CASSTGEPYGYTF.

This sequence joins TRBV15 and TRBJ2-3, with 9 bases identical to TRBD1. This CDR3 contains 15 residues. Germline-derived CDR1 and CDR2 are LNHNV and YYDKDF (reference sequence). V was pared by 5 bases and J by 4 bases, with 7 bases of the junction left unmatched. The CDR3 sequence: CATSPDRGFADTQYF. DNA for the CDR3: TGTGCCACCAGCCCGGACAGGGGATTCGCAGATACGCAGTATTTT. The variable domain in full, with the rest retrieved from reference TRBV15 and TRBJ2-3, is DAMVIQNPRYQVTQFGKPVTLSCSQTLNHNVMYWYQQKSSQAPKLLFHYYDKDFNNEADTPDNFQSRRPNTSFCFLDIRSPGLGDTAMYLCATSPDRGFADTQYFGPGTRLTVL.

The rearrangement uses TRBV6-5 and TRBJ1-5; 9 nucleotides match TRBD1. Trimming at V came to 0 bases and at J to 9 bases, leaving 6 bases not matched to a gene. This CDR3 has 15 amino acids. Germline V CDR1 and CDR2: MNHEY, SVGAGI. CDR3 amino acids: CASSYSGQGGSPQHF. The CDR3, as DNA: TGTGCCAGCAGTTACTCGGGACAGGGAGGGTCGCCCCAGCATTTT.

The CDR3, as DNA: TGTGCCAGCAGCCTGTCCCGTCGTCAGGAAGCTTTCTTT. Translating gives CASSLSRRQEAFF. This chain joins TRBV12-3 or TRBV12-4 and TRBJ1-1, with D hard to call. The CDR3 consists of 13 residues. Trimming cost V 6 bases and J 8 bases, with 16 bases left between them.

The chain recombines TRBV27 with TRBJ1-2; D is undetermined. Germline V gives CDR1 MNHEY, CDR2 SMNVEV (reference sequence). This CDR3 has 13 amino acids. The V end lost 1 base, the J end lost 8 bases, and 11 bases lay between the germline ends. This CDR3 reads CASSLWPADGYTF. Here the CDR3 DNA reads TGTGCCAGCAGTTTATGGCCAGCGGACGGCTACACCTTC.

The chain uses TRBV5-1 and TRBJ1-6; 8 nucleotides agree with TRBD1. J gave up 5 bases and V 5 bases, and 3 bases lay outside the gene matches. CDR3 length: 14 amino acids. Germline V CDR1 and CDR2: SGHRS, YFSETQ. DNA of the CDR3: TGCGCCAGCAGTACAGGGGGGGATAATTCACCCCTCCACTTT. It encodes CASSTGGDNSPLHF.

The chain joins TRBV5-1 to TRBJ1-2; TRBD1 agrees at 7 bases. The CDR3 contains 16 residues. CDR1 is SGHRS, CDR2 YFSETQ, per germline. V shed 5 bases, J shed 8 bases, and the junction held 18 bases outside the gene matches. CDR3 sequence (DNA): TGCGCCAGCAGGGGACAGCCGGGACAGCGCTCTGAGGGCTACACCTTC. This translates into CASRGQPGQRSEGYTF. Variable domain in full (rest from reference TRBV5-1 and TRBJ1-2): KAGVTQTPRYLIKTRGQQVTLSCSPISGHRSVSWYQQTPGQGLQFLFEYFSETQRNKGNFPGRFSGRQFSNSRSEMNVSTLELGDSALYLCASRGQPGQRSEGYTFGSGTRLTVV.

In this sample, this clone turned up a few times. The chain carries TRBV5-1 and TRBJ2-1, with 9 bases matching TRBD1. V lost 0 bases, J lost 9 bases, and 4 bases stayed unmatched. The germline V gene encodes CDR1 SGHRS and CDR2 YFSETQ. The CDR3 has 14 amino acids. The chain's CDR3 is CASSLDRGPFEQFF. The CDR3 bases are TGCGCCAGCAGCTTGGACAGGGGGCCATTTGAGCAGTTCTTC.

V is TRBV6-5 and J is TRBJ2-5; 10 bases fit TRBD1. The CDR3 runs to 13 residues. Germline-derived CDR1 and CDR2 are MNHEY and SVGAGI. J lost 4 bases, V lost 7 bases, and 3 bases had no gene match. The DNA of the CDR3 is TGTGCCAGCATTCGGACAGGGGGAGAGACCCAGTACTTC. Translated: CASIRTGGETQYF.

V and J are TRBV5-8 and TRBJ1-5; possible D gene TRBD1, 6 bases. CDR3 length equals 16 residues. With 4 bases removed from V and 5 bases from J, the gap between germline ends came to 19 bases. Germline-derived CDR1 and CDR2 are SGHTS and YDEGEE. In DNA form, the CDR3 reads TGTGCCAGCAGCCCGGGGGGCGGGACGTATTATCAGCCCCAGCATTTT. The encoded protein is CASSPGGGTYYQPQHF.

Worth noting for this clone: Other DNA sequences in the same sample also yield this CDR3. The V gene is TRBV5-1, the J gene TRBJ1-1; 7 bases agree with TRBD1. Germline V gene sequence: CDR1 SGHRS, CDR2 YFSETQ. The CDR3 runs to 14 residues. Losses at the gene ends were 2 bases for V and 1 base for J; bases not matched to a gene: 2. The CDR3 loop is CASSLQGKNTEAFF. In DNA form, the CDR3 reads TGCGCCAGCAGCTTACAGGGGAAGAACACTGAAGCTTTCTTT.

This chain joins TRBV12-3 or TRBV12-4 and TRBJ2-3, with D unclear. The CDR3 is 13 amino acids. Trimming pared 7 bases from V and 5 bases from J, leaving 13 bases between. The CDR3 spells CASTPRARDTQYF. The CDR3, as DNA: TGTGCCAGCACCCCCCGTGCGAGAGATACGCAGTATTTT.

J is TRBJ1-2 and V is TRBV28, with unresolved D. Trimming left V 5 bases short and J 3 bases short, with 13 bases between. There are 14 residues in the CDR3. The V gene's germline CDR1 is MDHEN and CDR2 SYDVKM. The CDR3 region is CASSAGSWDYGYTF. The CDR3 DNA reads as TGTGCCAGCAGTGCCGGGTCGTGGGACTATGGCTACACCTTC.

In nucleotides, the CDR3 is TGTGCCTGGAGGGACAGCTACTTCTCTGGAAACACCATATATTTT. This codes for CAWRDSYFSGNTIYF. The V call is TRBV30, the J call TRBJ1-3, with D possibly matching TRBD1 (6 bases). V was shortened by 3 bases and J by 0 bases, with 12 bases between the two germline ends. Germline V gene sequence: CDR1 GTSNPN, CDR2 SVGIG (reference sequence). CDR3 length equals 15 residues.

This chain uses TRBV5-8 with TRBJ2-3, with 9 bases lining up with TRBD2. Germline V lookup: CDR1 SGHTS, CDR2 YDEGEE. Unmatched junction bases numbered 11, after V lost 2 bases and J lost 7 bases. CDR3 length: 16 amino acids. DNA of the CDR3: TGTGCCAGCAGCTTCTTTAGCGGGAGTACGTCTTATACGCAGTATTTT. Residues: CASSFFSGSTSYTQYF.

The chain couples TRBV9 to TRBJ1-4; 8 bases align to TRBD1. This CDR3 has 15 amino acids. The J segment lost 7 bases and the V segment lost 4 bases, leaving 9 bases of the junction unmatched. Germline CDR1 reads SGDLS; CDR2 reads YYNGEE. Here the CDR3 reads CASSSGQGFGEKLFF. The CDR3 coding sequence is TGTGCCAGCAGCTCAGGACAGGGATTTGGTGAAAAACTGTTTTTT.

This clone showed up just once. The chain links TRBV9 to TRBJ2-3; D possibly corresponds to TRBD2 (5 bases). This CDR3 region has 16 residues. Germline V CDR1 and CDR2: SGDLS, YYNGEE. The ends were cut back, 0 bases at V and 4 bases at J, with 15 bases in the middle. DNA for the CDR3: TGTGCCAGCAGCGTAGATCCGGGGAGTGGGGCAGATACGCAGTATTTT. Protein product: CASSVDPGSGADTQYF.

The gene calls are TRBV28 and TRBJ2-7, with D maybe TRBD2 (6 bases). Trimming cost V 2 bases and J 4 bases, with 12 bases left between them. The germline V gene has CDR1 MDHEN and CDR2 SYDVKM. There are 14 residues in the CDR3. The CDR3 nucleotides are TGTGCCAGCAGTTTAATCGCAGGGAGGTACGAGCAGTACTTC. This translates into CASSLIAGRYEQYF.

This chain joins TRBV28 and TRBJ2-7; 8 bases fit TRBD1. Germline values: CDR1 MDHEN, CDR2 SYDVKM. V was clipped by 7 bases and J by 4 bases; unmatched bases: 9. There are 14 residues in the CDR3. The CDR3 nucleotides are TGTGCCAGCACCTTAGTTCGGACAGGGTACGAGCAGTACTTC. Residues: CASTLVRTGYEQYF. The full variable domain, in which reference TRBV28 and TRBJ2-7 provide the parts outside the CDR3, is DVKVTQSSRYLVKRTGEKVFLECVQDMDHENMFWYRQDPGLGLRLIYFSYDVKMKEKGDIPEGYSVSREKKERFSLILESASTNQTSMYLCASTLVRTGYEQYFGPGTRLTVT.

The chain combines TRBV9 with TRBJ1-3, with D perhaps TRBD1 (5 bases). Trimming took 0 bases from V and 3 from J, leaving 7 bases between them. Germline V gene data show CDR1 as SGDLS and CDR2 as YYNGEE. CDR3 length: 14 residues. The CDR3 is CASSVEGVGNTIYF. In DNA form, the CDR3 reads TGTGCCAGCAGCGTAGAAGGGGTTGGAAACACCATATATTTT.

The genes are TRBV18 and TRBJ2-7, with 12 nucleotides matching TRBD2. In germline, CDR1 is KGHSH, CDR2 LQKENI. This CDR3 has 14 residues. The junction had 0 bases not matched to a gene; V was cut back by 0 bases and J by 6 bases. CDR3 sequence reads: CASSPPGLAGEQYF. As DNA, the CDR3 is TGTGCCAGCTCACCACCGGGACTAGCGGGCGAGCAGTACTTC.